This TCR beta chain was recorded in a study of T cell repertoires in cytomegalovirus infection. For the study at large: Epitope selection comprised recently identified HLA-C-restricted CMV epitopes and well-studied HLA-B-restricted CMV epitopes.

This clonotype appeared many times. As yet, its antigen is unknown. The length of the CDR3 is 15 residues. In germline, CDR1 is MRHNA, CDR2 SNTAGT. Trimming took 0 bases from V and 4 from J, leaving 10 bases between them. MiXCR, run by TCRdb on the reads, gives a single entry per CDR3 protein. In the table there are 110,000 or so distinct CDR3 sequences, about 33% of which are singletons. General study results and limits: Dominant in the ex vivo response were TCR beta clonotypes restricted by HLA-C and specific for CMV.

This material consisted of CD8+ T cells from cultured PBMCs, taken from culture after CMV antigen stimulation. The sequence came from a human donor in good health (CMV status not recorded). Some clones in this sample may be carry-over from other donors' samples. The rearrangement joins TRBV6-4 to TRBJ2-1; possibly TRBD1 for D (6 bases). CDR3 DNA: TGTGCCAGCAGTGACTCGAGACAGGAGTACAATGAGCAGTTCTTC. Its protein is CASSDSRQEYNEQFF.